This T cell receptor (beta chain) was documented in a study of cytomegalovirus exposure and HLA in healthy donors. Points from the study as a whole: In a later analysis, several top co-occurrence clusters appeared linked to parvovirus B19, influenza, CMV and Epstein-Barr virus.

Researchers ran the PCR with 60 Vbeta and 13 Jbeta primers. TCRdb's table, derived via immunoSEQ multiplex PCR, lists solely in-frame clones and lacks some. The table has 150,000 to 200,000 clones, 60% to 80% seen once. As to this clone: What it binds is not known.

Each donor's status was that of a healthy bone marrow donor. Sequenced sample: PBMCs. The receptor was derived from a woman aged 45-59 years in good health and CMV-seropositive.

The CDR3 loop reads CASSSDRDTEAFF. The DNA of the CDR3 is TGTGCCAGCAGCAGCGACAGGGACACTGAAGCTTTCTTT. V usage is TRBV6-5 and J usage is TRBJ1-1; 7 positions agree with TRBD1. The V segment lost 6 bases and the J segment 3 bases; nucleotides outside the gene matches: 4. The CDR3 consists of 13 residues. CDR1 is MNHEY and CDR2 is SVGAGI in the germline V gene.